Sequencing of this T cell receptor (beta chain) was carried out in a study of blood T cell repertoires in COVID-19. Germline CDR1 is MGHRA and CDR2 is YSYEKL. The CDR3 contains 14 residues. Trimming removed 4 bases at V and 3 bases at J, with 9 bases between. Data came from immunoSEQ multiplex PCR; TCRdb stores just in-frame clones and leaves some out. Here the sample spans roughly 250,000 clones, over 75% being singletons. The J gene is TRBJ2-2, the V gene TRBV4-1; TRBD1 might be the D (5 bases). Sequenced: peripheral blood. The receptor's source is a human donor in a cohort sampled during active COVID-19. The CDR3 DNA follows: TGCGCCAGCAGCCTAGGGGAATACACCGGGGAGCTGTTTTTT. Translated, it gives CASSLGEYTGELFF.